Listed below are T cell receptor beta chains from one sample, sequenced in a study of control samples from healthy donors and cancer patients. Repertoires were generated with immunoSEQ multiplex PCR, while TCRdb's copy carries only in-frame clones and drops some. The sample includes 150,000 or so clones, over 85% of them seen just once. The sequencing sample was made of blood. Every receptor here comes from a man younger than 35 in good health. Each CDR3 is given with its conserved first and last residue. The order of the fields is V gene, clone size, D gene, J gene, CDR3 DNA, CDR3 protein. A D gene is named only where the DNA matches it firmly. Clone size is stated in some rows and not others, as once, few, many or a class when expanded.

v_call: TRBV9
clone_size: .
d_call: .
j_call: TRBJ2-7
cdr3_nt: TGTGCCAGCAGCGTCCACCCGGGACACTCCTACGAGCAGTACTTC
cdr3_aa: CASSVHPGHSYEQYF

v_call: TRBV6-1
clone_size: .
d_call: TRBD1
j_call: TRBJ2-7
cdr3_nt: TGTGCCAGCAGTGCTACAAAGTGGGGGACAGGGGCTAACGAGCAGTACTTC
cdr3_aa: CASSATKWGTGANEQYF

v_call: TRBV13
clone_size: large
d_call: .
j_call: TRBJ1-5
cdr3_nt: TGTGCCAGCAGCTTAGGCCCGAGGAGCAATCAGCCCCAGCATTTT
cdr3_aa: CASSLGPRSNQPQHF

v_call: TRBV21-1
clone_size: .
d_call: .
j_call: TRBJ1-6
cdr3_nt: TGTGCCAGCAGCAAATCTGGACAGGGGGAAGATAATTCACCCCTCCACTTT
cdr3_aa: CASSKSGQGEDNSPLHF

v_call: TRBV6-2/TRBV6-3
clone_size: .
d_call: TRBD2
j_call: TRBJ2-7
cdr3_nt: TGTGCCAGCAGTCCCAAAGGCGGGAGGGCCTTTCACGAGCAGTACTTC
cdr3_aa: CASSPKGGRAFHEQYF

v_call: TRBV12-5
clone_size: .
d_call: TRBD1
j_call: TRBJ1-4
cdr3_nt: TGTGCTAGTGCCATGACAGGGCCGAATGAAAAACTGTTTTTT
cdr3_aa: CASAMTGPNEKLFF

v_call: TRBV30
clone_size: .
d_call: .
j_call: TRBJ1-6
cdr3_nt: TGTGCCTGGAGTGTACCTGTCGGGTATAATTCACCCCTCCACTTT
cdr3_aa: CAWSVPVGYNSPLHF

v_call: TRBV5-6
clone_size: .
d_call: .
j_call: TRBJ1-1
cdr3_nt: TGTGCCAGCAGCTTGATGAACACTGAAGCTTTCTTT
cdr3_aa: CASSLMNTEAFF

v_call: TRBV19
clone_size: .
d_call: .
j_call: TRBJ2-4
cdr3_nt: TGTGCCATCATTGGAGGGGGCCTGGGAAACATTCAGTACTTC
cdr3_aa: CAIIGGGLGNIQYF

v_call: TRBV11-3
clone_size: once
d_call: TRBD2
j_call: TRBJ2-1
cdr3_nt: TGTGCCAGCAGCTTAGTCCCTAGCGGACCAGAGCAGTTCTTC
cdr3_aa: CASSLVPSGPEQFF

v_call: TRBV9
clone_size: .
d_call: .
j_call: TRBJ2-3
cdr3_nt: TGTGCCAGCAGCCCTCCAAACACAGATACGCAGTATTTT
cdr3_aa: CASSPPNTDTQYF

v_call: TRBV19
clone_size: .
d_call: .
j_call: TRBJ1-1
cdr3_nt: TGTGCCAGTAGTATCTATGATCGCGGGACGAAACCTTTCTTT
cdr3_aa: CASSIYDRGTKPFF

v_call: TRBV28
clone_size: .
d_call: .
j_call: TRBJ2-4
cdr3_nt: TGTGCCAGCAGTTTAGGGCGTAGCAAAAACATTCAGTACTTC
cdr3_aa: CASSLGRSKNIQYF

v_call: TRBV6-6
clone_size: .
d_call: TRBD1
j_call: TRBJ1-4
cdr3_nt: TGTGCCAGCAGCCGACAGGGAAGTAAAACTAATGAAAAACTGTTTTTT
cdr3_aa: CASSRQGSKTNEKLFF

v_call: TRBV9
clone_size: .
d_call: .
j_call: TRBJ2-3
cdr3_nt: TGTGCCAGCAACGTGCGGGGAGAATTCACAGATACGCAGTATTTT
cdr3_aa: CASNVRGEFTDTQYF

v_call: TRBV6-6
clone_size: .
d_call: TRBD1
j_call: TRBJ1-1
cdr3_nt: TGTGCCAGCAGAACGGGACAGGCGAACACTGAAGCTTTCTTT
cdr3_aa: CASRTGQANTEAFF

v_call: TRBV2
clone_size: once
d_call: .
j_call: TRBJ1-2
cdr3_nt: TGTGCCAGCAGGGGGGAAGATGGCTACACCTTC
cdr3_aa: CASRGEDGYTF

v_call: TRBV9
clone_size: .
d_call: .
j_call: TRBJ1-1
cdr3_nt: TGTGCCAGCAGCGTAGTCGGCGGCCAAGCTTTCTTT
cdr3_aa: CASSVVGGQAFF

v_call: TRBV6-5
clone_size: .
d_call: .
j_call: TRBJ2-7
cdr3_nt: TGTGCCAGCAGTCCGGGCCCGAGCCTCTACGAGCAGTACTTC
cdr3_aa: CASSPGPSLYEQYF

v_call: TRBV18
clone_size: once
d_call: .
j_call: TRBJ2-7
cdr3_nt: TGTGCCAGCTCACCACCCTCGGGGCATGGTACAAACGAGCAGTACTTC
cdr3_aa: CASSPPSGHGTNEQYF

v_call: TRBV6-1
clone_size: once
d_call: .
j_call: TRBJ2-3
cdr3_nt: TGTGCCAGCAGTGAATCTAGGGATACGCAGTATTTT
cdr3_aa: CASSESRDTQYF

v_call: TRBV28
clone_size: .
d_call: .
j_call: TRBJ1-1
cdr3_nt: TGTGCCAGCAGCACCCCCGGCAGGGCCACTGAAGCTTTCTTT
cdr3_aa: CASSTPGRATEAFF

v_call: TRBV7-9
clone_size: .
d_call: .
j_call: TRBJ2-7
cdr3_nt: TGTGCCAGCGGGACCTACGAGCAGTACTTC
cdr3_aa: CASGTYEQYF